One sample yielded the 24 T cell receptor beta chains listed below, sequenced in a study of cytomegalovirus exposure and HLA in healthy donors. The protocol was immunoSEQ multiplex PCR, while the TCRdb copy is restricted to in-frame clones and leaves out a portion. The repertoire consists of 250,000 to 400,000 clones, with roughly 88% occurring once and the leading ten covering approximately 0.9%. Sample: PBMCs. Receptor source: a man aged 30 to 39 in good health and CMV-seronegative.

The rearrangement joins TRBV7-9 to TRBJ1-1, with 11 positions matching TRBD1. The CDR3 is 15 amino acids. The V gene's germline CDR1 is SEHNR and CDR2 FQNEAQ (reference sequence). J gave up 7 bases and V 1 base, and 5 bases lay outside the gene matches. CDR3 DNA sequence: TGTGCCAGCAGCTTAGAGGGACAGGGGGGGATTGAAGCTTTCTTT. Translated, it gives CASSLEGQGGIEAFF.

This chain joins TRBV19 and TRBJ1-3, with a weak D call TRBD1 (5 bases). The CDR3 runs 17 residues. The germline CDR1 and CDR2 sequences are LNHDA and SQIVND (reference sequence). Trimming removed 5 bases from V and 0 bases from J, with 17 bases in between. Here the CDR3 DNA reads TGTGCCAGTAGTCCGCGGACAACCTCACGCTCTGGAAACACCATATATTTT. Translated: CASSPRTTSRSGNTIYF. The entire variable domain, with the rest obtained from reference TRBV19 and TRBJ1-3, is as follows: DGGITQSPKYLFRKEGQNVTLSCEQNLNHDAMYWYRQDPGQGLRLIYYSQIVNDFQKGDIAEGYSVSREKKESFPLTVTSAQKNPTAFYLCASSPRTTSRSGNTIYFGEGSWLTVV.

The chain has TRBV2 and TRBJ2-5, with 13 bases lining up with TRBD2. There are 14 residues in the CDR3. J lost 4 bases, V lost 6 bases, and 2 bases had no gene match. Germline V gene data show CDR1 as SNHLY and CDR2 as FYNNEI. CDR3 amino acids: CASRGLAGAETQYF. CDR3 bases: TGTGCCAGCAGAGGACTAGCGGGGGCAGAGACCCAGTACTTC.

The chain employs TRBV7-9 and TRBJ1-1; 8 bases agree with TRBD1. The CDR3 has 13 amino acids. The junction had 5 bases not matched to a gene; V was cut back by 4 bases and J by 7 bases. Looked up from germline, CDR1 is SEHNR and CDR2 is FQNEAQ (reference sequence). The CDR3 nucleotides are TGTGCCAGCAGCTCCCGACAGGGGCTTGAAGCTTTCTTT. Its translation: CASSSRQGLEAFF.

V usage is TRBV11-2 and J usage is TRBJ2-7, with 7 nucleotides matching TRBD1. The V and J ends lost 2 bases and 2 bases, in that order; junction bases with no gene match: 6. This CDR3 is 15 amino acids long. Germline loops: CDR1 SGHAT, CDR2 FQNNGV. CDR3 in DNA: TGTGCCAGCAGCTTATCATTAACAGGGGCCTACGAGCAGTACTTC. It is translated as CASSLSLTGAYEQYF.

The chain employs TRBV5-1 and TRBJ2-1; TRBD2 aligns across 10 bases. The CDR3 extends over 15 amino acids. Germline loops: CDR1 SGHRS, CDR2 YFSETQ. Trimming at V came to 6 bases and at J to 4 bases, leaving 7 bases not matched to a gene. The CDR3 coding sequence is TGCGCCAGCACTGATACTAGCGGGGATTACAATGAGCAGTTCTTC. It yields the protein CASTDTSGDYNEQFF.

This chain links TRBV6-6 with TRBJ1-6; D gene unclear. The germline V and J ends were trimmed by 6 bases and 0 bases, with 9 bases remaining between them. This CDR3 region has 15 residues. The germline CDR1 and CDR2 sequences are MNHNY and SVGAGI (reference sequence). CDR3 sequence reads: CASREASSYNSPLHF. The CDR3 DNA reads as TGTGCCAGCAGGGAGGCGAGCTCCTATAATTCACCCCTCCACTTT.

The chain couples TRBV6-6 to TRBJ1-1; no firm D call. CDR1 is MNHNY and CDR2 is SVGAGI in the germline V gene (reference sequence). Trimming stripped 0 bases from V and 0 bases from J, with 5 bases between. This CDR3 comprises 14 residues. In nucleotides, the CDR3 is TGTGCCAGCAGTTACTCGTTCGTGAACACTGAAGCTTTCTTT. Translation: CASSYSFVNTEAFF.

This sequence joins TRBV18 and TRBJ1-6, with 8 bases aligning to TRBD1. V shed 0 bases and J 9 bases; nucleotides not matched to a gene: 7. CDR3 length equals 16 residues. The V gene's germline CDR1 is KGHSH and CDR2 LQKENI. The CDR3 nucleotides read TGTGCCAGCTCACCACCAGGGAGACAGGGGTTTTCACCCCTCCACTTT. Translation gives CASSPPGRQGFSPLHF.

This clone was seen only once. The V gene is TRBV30, the J gene TRBJ1-1, with D unresolved. Per germline, CDR1 GTSNPN and CDR2 SVGIG (reference sequence). The germline V and J ends were trimmed by 2 bases and 0 bases, with 7 bases remaining between them. The CDR3 consists of 13 residues. CDR3 DNA sequence: TGTGCCTGGAGTACAGAGATGAACACTGAAGCTTTCTTT. Amino acid sequence: CAWSTEMNTEAFF.

This clone came up once. J is TRBJ2-1 and V is TRBV4-2; 11 nucleotides match TRBD2. With 1 base clipped from V and 7 bases from J, the junction kept 9 bases outside the gene matches. The germline V gene encodes CDR1 LGHNA and CDR2 YNFKEQ. The CDR3 is 17 amino acids. The CDR3 here is CASSQADIAGGRNEQFF. The CDR3 DNA sequence: TGTGCCAGCAGCCAAGCTGATATAGCGGGGGGGCGGAATGAGCAGTTCTTC.

The rearrangement joins TRBV11-2 to TRBJ2-7, with D perhaps matching TRBD2 (6 bases). Germline lookup yields CDR1 SGHAT and CDR2 FQNNGV. This CDR3 has 12 amino acids. Trimming left V 3 bases short and J 12 bases short, with 15 bases between. In DNA form, the CDR3 reads TGTGCCAGCAGCTTGGGGGTGGGGACTCCGTACTTC. It translates to CASSLGVGTPYF. Supplemented by reference TRBV11-2 and TRBJ2-7, the full variable domain reads EAGVAQSPRYKIIEKRQSVAFWCNPISGHATLYWYQQILGQGPKLLIQFQNNGVVDDSQLPKDRFSAERLKGVDSTLKIQPAKLEDSAVYLCASSLGVGTPYFGPGTRLTVT.

J is TRBJ2-5 and V is TRBV2, with TRBD1 matching 9 bases. The CDR3 extends over 15 amino acids. Germline loops: CDR1 SNHLY, CDR2 FYNNEI. Trimming took 5 bases from V and 5 from J; bases not matched to a gene: 9. The CDR3 here is CASSLRDRDLETQYF. The CDR3 DNA follows: TGTGCCAGCAGTCTCCGGGACAGGGATTTGGAGACCCAGTACTTC.

V is TRBV19 and J is TRBJ2-7; 8 bases agree with TRBD1. V was pared by 3 bases and J by 2 bases, with 3 bases of the junction left unmatched. CDR1 LNHDA and CDR2 SQIVND come from the germline V gene (reference sequence). This CDR3 contains 14 residues. The CDR3 nucleotides read TGTGCCAGTAGTATGGGGACAGGACCCTACGAGCAGTACTTC. Translated, it gives CASSMGTGPYEQYF. The entire variable domain, with the rest obtained from reference TRBV19 and TRBJ2-7, is as follows: DGGITQSPKYLFRKEGQNVTLSCEQNLNHDAMYWYRQDPGQGLRLIYYSQIVNDFQKGDIAEGYSVSREKKESFPLTVTSAQKNPTAFYLCASSMGTGPYEQYFGPGTRLTVT.

The V call is TRBV4-1, the J call TRBJ1-5, with D unclear. V dropped 3 bases and J dropped 7 bases, with 7 bases sitting between them. This CDR3 is built from 12 residues. Germline V gene sequence: CDR1 MGHRA, CDR2 YSYEKL. The CDR3, as DNA: TGCGCCAGCAGCCAGCTAGGACAGCCCCAGCATTTT. As protein: CASSQLGQPQHF.

The V call is TRBV19, the J call TRBJ1-2; D uncertain. The CDR3 consists of 13 residues. The V and J ends lost 9 bases and 4 bases respectively, with 15 bases between them. The germline V gene encodes CDR1 LNHDA and CDR2 SQIVND (reference sequence). CDR3 bases: TGTGCCAGCCACTCGCGGATTGGCTATGGCTACACCTTC. As protein: CASHSRIGYGYTF.

Here the CDR3 reads CASFQRGAAETQYF. The CDR3 DNA reads TGTGCCAGCTTCCAGCGGGGGGCCGCAGAGACCCAGTACTTC. The chain joins TRBV6-5 to TRBJ2-5, with TRBD2 matching 9 bases. The CDR3 has 14 residues. The ends lost 8 bases at V and 4 bases at J; junction bases unmatched: 8. Looked up from germline, CDR1 is MNHEY and CDR2 is SVGAGI.

V is TRBV30 and J is TRBJ1-2; 7 bases align to TRBD1. V dropped 4 bases and J dropped 13; count of bases not matched to a gene: 18. This CDR3 is built from 14 residues. In germline, CDR1 is GTSNPN, CDR2 SVGIG (reference sequence). The CDR3 region is CAWTPGQIFGGCTF. In nucleotides, the CDR3 is TGTGCCTGGACCCCGGGACAGATTTTTGGTGGTTGCACCTTC.

This clone was seen a single time. This chain links TRBV4-1 with TRBJ1-1; a possible D gene is TRBD1 (5 bases). CDR3 length: 16 amino acids. Between the trimmed V and J ends, which lost 0 bases and 10 bases, there was a span of 21 bases. CDR1 is MGHRA and CDR2 is YSYEKL in the germline V gene. In nucleotides, the CDR3 is TGCGCCAGCAGCCAAGATCTAGGGCAGGGATTGAAGGGAGCTTTCTTT. The encoded protein is CASSQDLGQGLKGAFF.

V and J are TRBV10-2 and TRBJ2-7; tentatively, D is TRBD2 (5 bases). Germline V gene sequence: CDR1 WSHSY, CDR2 SAAADI. The V gene lost 3 bases and the J gene lost 3 bases, with 18 bases spanning the gap. This CDR3 spans 16 amino acids. The CDR3 coding sequence is TGCGCCAGCAGTGACTCAGATTCAACCGCGGGCTACGAGCAGTACTTC. The encoded protein is CASSDSDSTAGYEQYF.

The sample holds one count of this clone. The chain combines TRBV13 with TRBJ1-2; TRBD1 matches at 10 bases. Germline CDR1 is PRHDT and CDR2 is FYEKMQ (reference sequence). The J segment lost 7 bases and the V segment lost 6 bases, leaving 8 bases of the junction unmatched. CDR3 length: 14 amino acids. The CDR3 here is CASRRTGGMVGYTF. The CDR3 nucleotides read TGTGCCAGCAGGAGGACAGGGGGGATGGTTGGCTACACCTTC.

The chain couples TRBV30 to TRBJ2-3; D perhaps matches TRBD2 (7 bases). The V end lost 3 bases, the J end lost 5 bases, and 15 bases lay between the germline ends. Germline CDR1 GTSNPN, CDR2 SVGIG (reference sequence). The CDR3 runs to 14 residues. Here the CDR3 DNA reads TGTGCCTGGAGAAGTGGGGGGGGACAAGATACGCAGTATTTT. Its translation is CAWRSGGGQDTQYF.

The chain employs TRBV9 and TRBJ2-5; weak D call: TRBD1 (6 bases). This CDR3 is built from 14 residues. V was pared by 4 bases and J by 4 bases, with 14 bases between. Germline CDR1 SGDLS, CDR2 YYNGEE. This CDR3 is CASSTPEGVETQYF. DNA for the CDR3: TGTGCCAGCAGCACCCCCGAGGGGGTAGAGACCCAGTACTTC.

The rearrangement links TRBV2 to TRBJ2-3, with a weak D call TRBD1 (6 bases). Germline CDR1 is SNHLY and CDR2 is FYNNEI. The V gene lost 3 bases and the J gene lost 1 base, with 11 bases spanning the gap. This CDR3 has 15 residues. This CDR3 reads CASSDVAGGTDTQYF. CDR3 coding DNA: TGTGCCAGCAGTGATGTGGCAGGGGGCACAGATACGCAGTATTTT.